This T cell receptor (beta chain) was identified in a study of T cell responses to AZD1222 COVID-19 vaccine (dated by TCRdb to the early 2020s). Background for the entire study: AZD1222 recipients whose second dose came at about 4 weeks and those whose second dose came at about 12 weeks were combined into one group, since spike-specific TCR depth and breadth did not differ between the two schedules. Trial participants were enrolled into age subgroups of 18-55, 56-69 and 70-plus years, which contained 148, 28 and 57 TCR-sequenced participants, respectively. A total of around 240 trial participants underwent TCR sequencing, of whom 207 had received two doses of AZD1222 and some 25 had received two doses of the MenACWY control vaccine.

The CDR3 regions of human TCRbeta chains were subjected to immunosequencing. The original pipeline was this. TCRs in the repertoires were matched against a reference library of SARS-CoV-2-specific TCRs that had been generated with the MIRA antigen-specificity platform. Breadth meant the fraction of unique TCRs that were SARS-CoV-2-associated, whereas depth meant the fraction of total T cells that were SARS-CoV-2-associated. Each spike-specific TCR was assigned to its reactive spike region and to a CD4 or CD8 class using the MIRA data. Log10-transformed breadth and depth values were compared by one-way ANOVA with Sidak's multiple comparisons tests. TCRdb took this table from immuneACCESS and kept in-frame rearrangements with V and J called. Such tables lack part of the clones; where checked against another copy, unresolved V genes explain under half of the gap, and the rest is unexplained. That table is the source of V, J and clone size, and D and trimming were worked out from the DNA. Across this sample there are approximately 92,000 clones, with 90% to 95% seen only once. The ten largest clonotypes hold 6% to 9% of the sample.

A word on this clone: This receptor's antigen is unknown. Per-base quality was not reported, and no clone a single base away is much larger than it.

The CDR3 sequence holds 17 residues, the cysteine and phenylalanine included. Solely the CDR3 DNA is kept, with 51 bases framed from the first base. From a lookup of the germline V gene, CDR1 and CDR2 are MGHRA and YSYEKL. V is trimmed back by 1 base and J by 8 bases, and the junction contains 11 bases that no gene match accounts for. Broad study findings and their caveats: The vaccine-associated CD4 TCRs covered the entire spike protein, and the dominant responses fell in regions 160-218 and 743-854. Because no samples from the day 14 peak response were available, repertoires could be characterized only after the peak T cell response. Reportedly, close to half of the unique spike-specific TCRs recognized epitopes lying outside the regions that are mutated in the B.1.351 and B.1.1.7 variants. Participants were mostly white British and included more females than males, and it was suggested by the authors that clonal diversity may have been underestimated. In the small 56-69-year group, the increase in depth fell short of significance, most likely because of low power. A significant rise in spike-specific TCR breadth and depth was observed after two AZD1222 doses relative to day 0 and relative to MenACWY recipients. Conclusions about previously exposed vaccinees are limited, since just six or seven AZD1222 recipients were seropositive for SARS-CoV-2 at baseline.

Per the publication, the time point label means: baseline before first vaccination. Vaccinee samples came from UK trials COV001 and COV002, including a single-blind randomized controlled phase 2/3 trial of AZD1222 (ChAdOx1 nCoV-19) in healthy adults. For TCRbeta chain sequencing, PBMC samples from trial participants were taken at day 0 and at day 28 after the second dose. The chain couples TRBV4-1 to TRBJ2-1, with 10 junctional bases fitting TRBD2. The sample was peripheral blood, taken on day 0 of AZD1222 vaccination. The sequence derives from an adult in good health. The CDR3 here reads CASSQATSGIRGHEQFF. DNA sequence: TGCGCCAGCAGCCAAGCAACTAGCGGGATCAGGGGTCATGAGCAGTTCTTC.